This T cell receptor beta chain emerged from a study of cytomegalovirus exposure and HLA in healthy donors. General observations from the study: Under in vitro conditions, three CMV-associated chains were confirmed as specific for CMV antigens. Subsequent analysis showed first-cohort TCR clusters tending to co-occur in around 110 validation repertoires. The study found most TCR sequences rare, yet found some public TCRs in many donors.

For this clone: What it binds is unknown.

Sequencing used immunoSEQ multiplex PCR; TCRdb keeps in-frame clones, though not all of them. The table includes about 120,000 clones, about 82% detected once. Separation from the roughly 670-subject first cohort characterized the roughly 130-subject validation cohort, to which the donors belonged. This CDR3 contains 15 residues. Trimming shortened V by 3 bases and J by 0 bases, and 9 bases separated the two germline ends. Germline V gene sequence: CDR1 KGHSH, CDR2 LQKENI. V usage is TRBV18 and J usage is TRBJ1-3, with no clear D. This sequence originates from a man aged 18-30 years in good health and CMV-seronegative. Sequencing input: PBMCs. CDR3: CASSPQISSGNTIYF. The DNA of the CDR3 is TGTGCCAGCTCACCCCAGATCAGCTCTGGAAACACCATATATTTT.